Listed below are T cell receptor beta chains from one sample, sequenced in a study of cytomegalovirus exposure and HLA in healthy donors. Clones were sequenced by immunoSEQ multiplex PCR, and TCRdb holds only the in-frame ones, with some missing. The sample contains 250,000 to 300,000 clones, around nine tenths of which appear only once. Input material: PBMCs. The receptors derive from a girl aged 2 to 10 in good health and CMV-seronegative. Both conserved end residues are part of each CDR3. D genes are given only for firm matches. Clone size, where shown, is once, few, many, or a class for clones that have expanded.

v_call: TRBV10-3; j_call: TRBJ1-2; clone_size: few; d_call: .; cdr3_nt: TGTGCCATCAATGGGGGGTCGGGCTATGGCTACACCTTC; cdr3_aa: CAINGGSGYGYTF
v_call: TRBV27; j_call: TRBJ2-1; clone_size: .; d_call: .; cdr3_nt: TGTGCCAGCACCCCCTGGGGGCCTAACTACAATGAGCAGTTCTTC; cdr3_aa: CASTPWGPNYNEQFF
v_call: TRBV6-1; j_call: TRBJ2-5; clone_size: .; d_call: .; cdr3_nt: TGTGCCAGCAGCCGAGAAGAGACCCAGTACTTC; cdr3_aa: CASSREETQYF
v_call: TRBV11-2; j_call: TRBJ2-5; clone_size: .; d_call: .; cdr3_nt: TGTGCCAGCAGCTTAGGGGAGCGGGACACAGAGACCCAGTACTTC; cdr3_aa: CASSLGERDTETQYF
v_call: TRBV6-5; j_call: TRBJ2-3; clone_size: .; d_call: .; cdr3_nt: TGTGCCAGCAGCCGGGACTCCTTAGATACGCAGTATTTT; cdr3_aa: CASSRDSLDTQYF
v_call: TRBV5-5; j_call: TRBJ1-1; clone_size: .; d_call: TRBD1; cdr3_nt: TGTGCCAGCAGCTATACAGGGGGGAACACTGAAGCTTTCTTT; cdr3_aa: CASSYTGGNTEAFF
v_call: TRBV6-5; j_call: TRBJ2-7; clone_size: .; d_call: .; cdr3_nt: TGTGCCAGCCCGGGGGGGGACAGGGTCCACGAGCAGTACTTC; cdr3_aa: CASPGGDRVHEQYF
v_call: TRBV9; j_call: TRBJ1-1; clone_size: .; d_call: TRBD1; cdr3_nt: TGTGCCAGCAGCGTAGGTCAACAGGGGAGGAACACTGAAGCTTTCTTT; cdr3_aa: CASSVGQQGRNTEAFF
v_call: TRBV6-5; j_call: TRBJ1-2; clone_size: .; d_call: TRBD1; cdr3_nt: TGTGCCAGCAGCCACAGGGGTGGCTACACCTTC; cdr3_aa: CASSHRGGYTF
v_call: TRBV29-1; j_call: TRBJ1-1; clone_size: .; d_call: .; cdr3_nt: TGCAGCGTTGAAGTTGCAGGGCAGAACAACACTGAAGCTTTCTTT; cdr3_aa: CSVEVAGQNNTEAFF
v_call: TRBV12-5; j_call: TRBJ1-5; clone_size: .; d_call: TRBD1; cdr3_nt: TGTGCTAGTGTACTCGGACAGGGGAGTAAGCCCCAGCATTTT; cdr3_aa: CASVLGQGSKPQHF
v_call: TRBV7-9; j_call: TRBJ2-7; clone_size: .; d_call: TRBD2; cdr3_nt: TGTGCCAGCAGCGGGACCCGAGCGGGAAGCTCCTACGAGCAGTACTTC; cdr3_aa: CASSGTRAGSSYEQYF
v_call: TRBV7-9; j_call: TRBJ2-5; clone_size: .; d_call: .; cdr3_nt: TGTGCCAGCAGCTTAATCCAGTACCAAGAGACCCAGTACTTC; cdr3_aa: CASSLIQYQETQYF
v_call: TRBV9; j_call: TRBJ2-7; clone_size: .; d_call: .; cdr3_nt: TGTGCCAGCAGCGTAGACAGTCAGGCGAACTACGAGCAGTACTTC; cdr3_aa: CASSVDSQANYEQYF
v_call: TRBV2; j_call: TRBJ2-3; clone_size: .; d_call: TRBD2; cdr3_nt: TGTGCCAGCAGGGAACTAGCGATTACAGATACGCAGTATTTT; cdr3_aa: CASRELAITDTQYF
v_call: TRBV13; j_call: TRBJ2-5; clone_size: .; d_call: TRBD1; cdr3_nt: TGTGCCAGCAGCTCGACCCAGACAGGGGGCGAGGAGACCCAGTACTTC; cdr3_aa: CASSSTQTGGEETQYF
v_call: TRBV5-6; j_call: TRBJ2-6; clone_size: .; d_call: .; cdr3_nt: TGTGCCAGCAGCTTGATGTGGACGGGACTCTCTGGGGCCAACGTCCTGACTTTC; cdr3_aa: CASSLMWTGLSGANVLTF